The rows below give T cell receptor beta chains drawn from one sample of a study of T-cell memory formation after mild COVID-19. TCRdb re-called the 5' RACE reads with MiXCR, one entry per CDR3 protein. The sample has roughly 350,000 distinct CDR3 sequences, roughly 20% seen once. Material for sequencing was PBMCs or a T cell subset sorted from them (not recorded which). These receptor sequences come from an adult woman who had mild COVID-19 (a few samples of this study predate the infection). Cell type and time point are not known. Both conserved end residues are part of each CDR3.

v_call	j_call	cdr3_aa
TRBV20-1	TRBJ2-1	CSARDGRRGREQFF
TRBV25-1	TRBJ2-7	CASSVLEQYF
TRBV5-1	TRBJ1-2	CASSPRSGGYYGYTF
TRBV27	TRBJ2-1	CASSFRVGAYNEQFF
TRBV5-1	TRBJ2-7	CASSLVEGTFYEQYF
TRBV10-3	TRBJ2-7	CAISDRGAGEQYF
TRBV11-2	TRBJ2-7	CASSPRSGFASYEQYF
TRBV5-5	TRBJ1-4	CASSLVPPRIATNEKLFF
TRBV6-2/TRBV6-3	TRBJ2-7	CASSYDWVAERFEQYF
TRBV19	TRBJ1-5	CASSIGGEPQHF
TRBV12-3/TRBV12-4	TRBJ1-2	CASSLRTGTSWGRYGYTF
TRBV12-3/TRBV12-4	TRBJ1-5	CASRRTGNSNQPQHF
TRBV7-2	TRBJ1-1	CASSLRVWSTEAFF
TRBV3-1	TRBJ1-6	CASSQERTGGVYSPLHF
TRBV7-2	TRBJ1-2	CATREGARGYTF
TRBV10-3	TRBJ1-6	CAISRGSANSPLHF
TRBV7-2	TRBJ1-1	CASSKNGLNTEAFF
TRBV6-6	TRBJ1-1	CASILGMNTEAFF
TRBV5-5	TRBJ2-1	CASSLHPGQGARSEQFF
TRBV6-4	TRBJ1-2	CASRSWQGAEGYTF
TRBV5-6	TRBJ2-2	CASSLGGRGDTGELFF
TRBV5-1	TRBJ1-2	CASSRTGRVNYGYTF
TRBV30	TRBJ1-5	CAWSGQEGQPQHF
TRBV6-2/TRBV6-3	TRBJ2-6	CASTPRGISSGANVLTF
TRBV12-3/TRBV12-4	TRBJ1-1	CASNEQENTEAFF
TRBV3-1	TRBJ2-1	CASSQAGRGRNEQFF
TRBV7-6	TRBJ2-1	CASSLIRGRAYNEQFF
TRBV27	TRBJ2-5	CASSSDFAQYF
TRBV18	TRBJ2-5	CASSPPSKETQYF
TRBV4-2	TRBJ2-3	CASSQAGQTDTQYF
TRBV27	TRBJ2-7	CASSLSQGGYEQYF
TRBV21-1	TRBJ2-7	CASSPNIGGGTRDYEQYF
TRBV24-1	TRBJ2-3	CATSDLGQGRADTQYF
TRBV6-4	TRBJ2-6	CASSGTNSGANVLTF
TRBV7-9	TRBJ2-1	CASSDSGRAYNEQFF
TRBV20-1	TRBJ2-3	CSARLGGPSTDTQYF
TRBV5-6	TRBJ2-1	CASNLGGRPWSEQFF
TRBV6-1	TRBJ1-5	CASRLWDSNQPQHF
TRBV4-2	TRBJ2-2	CASSPPTGELFF
TRBV12-3/TRBV12-4	TRBJ1-3	CASRVAGNGNTIYF
TRBV6-6	TRBJ2-5	CASTPRLAGLETQYF
TRBV20-1	TRBJ2-7	CSARETRGASREQYF